A single T cell receptor beta chain is shown here with its context. The table lists this clonotype with a few counts. Its binding antigen is unknown. A much larger clone lies one base from this, so it may be a read error. Library preparation was by multiplex PCR. Sequencing instrument: Illumina HiSeq 4000. To build TCR beta libraries, CDR3 regions were amplified by Arm-PCR using iRepertoire HTBI primers. Gel purification was performed on PCR products prior to sequencing. The published analysis was carried out like this. A total of some 65 TRBV and 14 TRBJ segments were identified across samples and were used for gene usage analysis of CDR3 amino acid clonotypes. COPE and FqMerger were used to merge filtered high-quality paired reads into contigs. BLAST was used to align contigs to the IMGT TRBV, TRBD and TRBJ reference genes, and CDR3 was defined following IMGT. Highly expanded clones were defined as clonotypes with a frequency above 0.1%. Shannon entropy served as the measure of repertoire diversity, while the Gini coefficient captured V-J evenness. Public clonotypes were defined as clonotypes shared by more than one individual. TCRdb cleaned the public reads at Q25 with fastp, built clones with MiXCR and kept in-frame beta chains. Rows are unified per CDR3 protein, each entry keeping the most common DNA and genes. The V and J calls and clone size come from TCRdb's table, not from the authors' own analysis. This sample comprises hundreds of thousands of distinct CDR3 sequences, roughly 15% of them detected only once. The top ten hold around 18% of the sample.

Looking up the germline V gene yields CDR1 SNHLY and CDR2 FYNNEI. The CDR3 runs 15 residues from the cysteine to the phenylalanine. The sequence is cut down to CDR3 DNA, 45 bases in frame from base 1. This entry is derived from a study of regulatory T cells in long-lasting Graves disease (dated by TCRdb to 2020 to 2023). Background for the entire study: Patients with newly diagnosed Graves' disease had been on antithyroid drugs for under 3 months. TCR sequencing covered about 13 persistent and about 20 newly diagnosed Graves' disease patients, around 33 samples in total. The study was registered as a clinical trial and conducted in China. Patients with persistent Graves' disease were compared with patients with newly diagnosed Graves' disease using TCR sequencing and RNA sequencing of peripheral blood. Study-wide conclusions, independent of this receptor: The authors acknowledged the small sample size as a limitation that may reduce accuracy. Lower TCR Shannon entropy and fewer highly expanded clones were observed in persistent Graves' disease patients than in newly diagnosed patients, which suggested clonal expansion. Patients with persistent disease shared more public clonotypes (under 3,000) than newly diagnosed patients did (around 930). Only the TCR beta chain was sequenced and analyzed. Preferential use of TRBV28, TRBJ1-2 and TRBJ2-5 was observed in persistent disease, whereas TRBV20-1 and TRBJ2-1 were favored in newly diagnosed disease. The study examined only peripheral blood because the primary lesion, thyroid tissue, could not be accessed.

What the time point label conveys for this sample: newly diagnosed GD, antithyroid drugs for less than 3 months. For both TCR sequencing and RNA sequencing, RNA was extracted from PBMCs in TRIzol. Graves' disease was diagnosed according to American Thyroid Association guidelines. Recruitment of patients was carried out at an endocrinology department in Xi'an, China. Each patient gave around 9.2 milliliters of peripheral blood, collected in an EDTA anticoagulant tube. Ficoll Paque Plus density gradient separation was used to isolate PBMCs, and no further T cell sorting was done. An Agilent 2100 Bioanalyzer and agarose gel were used to assess RNA quality, and a NanoDrop 2000 was used to measure RNA concentration. These sequences were also reported in another study, on T cells in Graves' hyperthyroidism and ophthalmopathy. Per the second study: Stable Graves' hyperthyroidism was defined as no progression to ophthalmopathy during 18 months of follow-up. Hyperthyroidism patients were newly diagnosed, with disease duration under 2 months, and aged 18 to 65 years. Exclusion was applied to patients with uncontrolled infections, other autoimmune diseases, pregnancy or lactation. Diagnoses were established on the basis of clinical symptoms, serum thyroxine and TRAb, thyroid ultrasound, and orbital computed tomography. A first-round RT-PCR of the TCR CDR3 used the HTBI primer set with the Qiagen OneStep RT-PCR kit. Blood samples also contained most of the expanded thyroid clonotypes (frequency above 0.001), which suggests that blood repertoires may reflect thyroid immune responses. A model built on a 13 V-J signature distinguished ophthalmopathy from stable hyperthyroidism, reaching approximately 89% sensitivity and 81.08% specificity in cross-validation and 80%/75% in testing. In validation, the model predicted progression to ophthalmopathy a median of around 6.5 months before onset, with about 64% sensitivity and roughly 77% specificity. To identify distinguishing TCR V-J signatures, a discovery cohort of around 100 patients was used, comprising 40 to 45 with Graves' ophthalmopathy and some 60 with stable Graves' hyperthyroidism. Prospective prediction of ophthalmopathy was tested in an independent validation cohort consisting of roughly 19 hyperthyroidism patients and more than 15 patients who later progressed to ophthalmopathy. The 100 or so discovery patients were randomly split 7:3 into training and test sets. Thyroid tissue and blood T-cell repertoires from several Graves' hyperthyroidism patients were also compared in the study. After sampling, hyperthyroidism patients received methimazole starting at 30 mg daily, and ophthalmopathy patients received high-dose intravenous methylprednisolone. A second multiplex PCR round built the libraries, followed by size selection and purification. Libraries were sequenced paired-end with 100 bp reads on an Illumina HiSeq2000. Raw data were processed with SOAPnuke, discarding reads with adapters, uncalled bases, mean Phred below 15, or no exact constant-primer or identifier match. COPE v1.2.5 was used to merge the high-quality paired reads, and each unique nucleotide sequence was defined as a clonotype. Clonotypes were aligned to IMGT TRBV, TRBD and TRBJ reference segments using MiTCR v1.1. Analysis was restricted to V-J combinations with a frequency above 0.0001, which covered about 99% of repertoires. The TCS score was defined as F50 (clonal expansion) divided by E x V (chaos), with BLOSUM62-based TCRdist calculated between CDR3 peptides within each V-J. Welch's t-statistics and random forest reduced fewer than 600 V-J features to roughly 13, which were used in a naive Bayes classifier (R e1071). Sample size was not statistically predetermined, and blinding of investigators to group allocation was not performed. According to the paper, TCR Vbeta CDR3 sequencing was carried out on 135 peripheral blood samples, which came from 40 to 45 ophthalmopathy, 75 to 80 hyperthyroidism and approximately 17 progressor patients.

Sample: peripheral blood mononuclear cells (PBMCs), taken at new diagnosis, from a patient treated with antithyroid drugs. The chain is made from TRBV2 and TRBJ2-5; 8 middle bases align to TRBD2. The TCR was taken from a woman under 40 with Graves disease. Donor details come from another sample of the same person, matched by shared clones. The bases are TGTGCCAGCACCCTTTTCCTAGCGGGTCTAGAGGCCCAGTACTTC. Its protein is CASTLFLAGLEAQYF. The entire variable domain, with the stretches around the CDR3 drawn from the reference TRBV2 and TRBJ2-5 proteins, is EPEVTQTPSHQVTQMGQEVILRCVPISNHLYFYWYRQILGQKVEFLVSFYNNEISEKSEIFDDQFSVERPDGSNFTLKIRSTKLEDSAMYFCASTLFLAGLEAQYFGPGTRLLVL.